A selection of T cell receptor beta chains follows, all from one sample in a study of cytomegalovirus exposure and HLA in healthy donors. TCRdb keeps only in-frame clones here, not all; method: immunoSEQ multiplex PCR. The top ten hold approximately 0.34% of the sample, which has a few hundred thousand clones, around 90% seen once. Input material: PBMCs. The receptors stem from a woman younger than 30 in good health and CMV-seronegative. CDR3s include the opening cysteine and the closing phenylalanine or tryptophan. The D gene is left open where the match is weak. Size values are once, few and many counts, or a class for expanded clones, and some rows have none.

TRBV2,TRBJ1-1,.,TRBD1,CASSRDSSNTEAFF,TGTGCCAGCAGCCGGGACAGTTCGAACACTGAAGCTTTCTTT
TRBV7-2,TRBJ1-5,.,.,CASSPAPVEPQHF,TGTGCCAGCAGCCCCGCTCCCGTAGAGCCCCAGCATTTT
TRBV20-1,TRBJ1-1,few,.,CSAQLLAEAFF,TGCAGTGCTCAGTTGTTGGCTGAAGCTTTCTTT
TRBV5-1,TRBJ2-7,.,TRBD1,CASSLWDRESYEQYF,TGCGCCAGCAGCCTTTGGGACAGAGAATCCTACGAGCAGTACTTC
TRBV7-2,TRBJ2-3,.,.,CASSLLWGTDTQYF,TGTGCCAGCAGCCTACTATGGGGCACAGATACGCAGTATTTT
TRBV6-6,TRBJ1-4,.,.,CASSYSDEKLFF,TGTGCCAGCAGTTACTCCGATGAAAAACTGTTTTTT
TRBV27,TRBJ2-2,.,TRBD2,CASSLRGGPGELFF,TGTGCCAGCAGTTTACGGGGGGGCCCGGGGGAGCTGTTTTTT
TRBV7-9,TRBJ2-2,.,TRBD2,CASSPLLGGDTGELFF,TGTGCCAGCAGCCCCCTGCTGGGGGGGGACACCGGGGAGCTGTTTTTT
TRBV7-8,TRBJ2-5,.,TRBD2,CASSPSAAGGWETQYF,TGTGCCAGCAGCCCAAGTGCAGCGGGGGGATGGGAGACCCAGTACTTC
TRBV6-4,TRBJ2-3,.,.,CASSDIGGLTQYF,TGTGCCAGCAGTGACATCGGGGGGCTTACGCAGTATTTT
TRBV5-1,TRBJ2-5,.,.,CASSLGQYQETQYF,TGCGCCAGCAGCTTGGGACAGTACCAAGAGACCCAGTACTTC